This T cell receptor (beta chain) comes out of a study of T cell responses to AZD1222 COVID-19 vaccine. Clones were read by immunoSEQ multiplex PCR, and TCRdb kept only the in-frame ones, dropping some. Of just under 85,000 clones listed, about 90% are singletons. Germline V lookup: CDR1 LGHDT, CDR2 YNNKEL (reference sequence). The V segment lost 4 bases and the J segment 4 bases; nucleotides outside the gene matches: 7. The CDR3 covers 15 residues. The receptor comes from an adult in good health. The sample in question was peripheral blood, obtained on day 0 of AZD1222 vaccination. This chain joins TRBV3-1 (or the pseudogene TRBV3-2) and TRBJ2-1, with 7 bases identical to TRBD2. The CDR3 reads CASSRAGYRYNEQFF. The CDR3 DNA sequence: TGTGCCAGCAGCCGAGCGGGGTATAGGTACAATGAGCAGTTCTTC.